Listed below are T cell receptor beta chains from one sample, sequenced in a study of response to subunit inactivated influenza vaccine. MiXCR, run by TCRdb on the RT-PCR reads, gives a single entry per CDR3 protein. This sample has about 540,000 distinct CDR3 sequences, with roughly 25% found just once. These data are also associated with another study on T cells expressing NK-cell markers.

Sequenced material: CD4+ T cells sorted from PBMCs, taken 11 to 12 days after vaccination. The receptors were gathered from a man between 45 and 60 years old who received an inactivated influenza vaccine. CDR3s include the opening cysteine and the closing phenylalanine or tryptophan. The order of the fields is V gene, clone size, J gene, D gene, CDR3 DNA, CDR3 protein. A D gene is named only where the DNA matches it firmly. The size of a clone is reported for some rows only, either as once, few or many, or as a class for expanded clones.

>TRBV20-1|few|TRBJ2-1|-
TGCAGTGCCACTCTGACGTCAGCTTTCCACACCTACAATGAGCAGTTCTTC
CSATLTSAFHTYNEQFF
>TRBV10-3|many|TRBJ1-5|-
TGTGCCTACGCCCGGGACGGCAATCAGCCCCAGCATTTT
CAYARDGNQPQHF
>TRBV28|-|TRBJ2-5|TRBD1
TGTGCCAGCAGCTCGGGACAGTTAAGGGAGACCCAGTACTTC
CASSSGQLRETQYF
>TRBV30|-|TRBJ2-3|TRBD2
TGTGCCTGGAGCCCTAGCGGGGGGGCAAGGGATACGCAGTATTTT
CAWSPSGGARDTQYF
>TRBV15|few|TRBJ2-2|-
TGTGCCACCAGCAGAGTGGGTGCGGGAAGAGCCGGGGAGCTGTTTTTT
CATSRVGAGRAGELFF
>TRBV29-1|few|TRBJ1-1|-
TGCAGCGTTGCTAAGGCAGCGAACACTGAAGCTTTCTTT
CSVAKAANTEAFF
>TRBV18|few|TRBJ1-1|-
TGTGCCAGCACACCAATGGTGAACACTGAAGCTTTCTTT
CASTPMVNTEAFF
>TRBV5-1|few|TRBJ2-1|TRBD1
TGCGCCAGCAGCTTGGGCGGCGGGACAGGGAGAGGCGAGCAGTTCTTC
CASSLGGGTGRGEQFF
>TRBV5-6|few|TRBJ2-7|TRBD2
TGTGCCAGCAGCGGGGGACTAGGGGTTTTCTACGAGCAGTACTTC
CASSGGLGVFYEQYF
>TRBV5-1|few|TRBJ2-3|-
TGCGCCAGCAGCTTGCGGGGGGCCACTTTAACCACAGATACGCAGTATTTT
CASSLRGATLTTDTQYF
>TRBV27|few|TRBJ2-6|-
TGTGCCAGCAGTTCCCCCGGTACAGGGAACTCTGGGGCCAACGTCCTGACTTTC
CASSSPGTGNSGANVLTF
>TRBV15|-|TRBJ1-5|-
TGTGCCACCAGCAGAGGCTATCAGCCCCAGCATTTT
CATSRGYQPQHF
>TRBV7-2|few|TRBJ1-2|-
TGTGCCAGCAGCTCCTCGGCGAATGGCTACACCTTC
CASSSSANGYTF
>TRBV6-2/TRBV6-3|-|TRBJ2-1|-
TGTGCCAGCAGTCCTCGAAGAAGTGAGCAGTTCTTC
CASSPRRSEQFF
>TRBV7-2|few|TRBJ1-6|-
TGTGCCAGCACCAACTGGGGGGGGAATTCACCCCTCCACTTT
CASTNWGGNSPLHF
>TRBV19|few|TRBJ2-7|-
TGTGCCAGTAGTGTGGCGGTAAACTACGAGCAGTACTTC
CASSVAVNYEQYF
>TRBV29-1|few|TRBJ2-3|-
TGCAGCCTGGTAACTCACACGAATACGCAGTATTTT
CSLVTHTNTQYF
>TRBV2|few|TRBJ2-7|TRBD2
TGTGCCAGCAGTGTAGCCAGCGGGAGCTACGAGCAGTACTTC
CASSVASGSYEQYF
>TRBV15|many|TRBJ1-5|TRBD1
TGTGCCACCAGCAGAGGGACAGGACGCAATCAGCCCCAGCATTTT
CATSRGTGRNQPQHF
>TRBV4-2|few|TRBJ1-2|-
TGTGCCAGCAGCCATTCGAAGGGCTACACCTTC
CASSHSKGYTF
>TRBV7-2|-|TRBJ2-5|TRBD2
TGTGCCAGCAGACCGGGGGGAATGGGAAGAGTGGAGACCCAGTACTTC
CASRPGGMGRVETQYF
>TRBV5-1|-|TRBJ2-5|TRBD1
TGCGCCAGCAGCAAGACAGGGACCCAAGAGACCCAGTACTTC
CASSKTGTQETQYF
>TRBV15|-|TRBJ2-7|-
TGTGCCACCAGCAGAGATACGGGATACGAGCAGTACTTC
CATSRDTGYEQYF
>TRBV7-9|few|TRBJ2-1|-
TGTGCCAGCAGCCCGCCCTTTCGCTCAGTTAGGGCCAATGAGCAGTTCTTC
CASSPPFRSVRANEQFF
>TRBV12-3/TRBV12-4|few|TRBJ1-2|TRBD1
TGTGCCAGCAGTCCGACAGGGTTGTCCTATGGCTACACCTTC
CASSPTGLSYGYTF
>TRBV4-2|-|TRBJ2-3|-
TGTGCCAGCAGCCAACAAGGGACTAGCACAGATACGCAGTATTTT
CASSQQGTSTDTQYF
>TRBV14|-|TRBJ2-7|-
TGTGCCAGCAGCCAATCTCGCTCGGGTGAGCAGTACTTC
CASSQSRSGEQYF
>TRBV20-1|few|TRBJ2-2|TRBD1
TGCAGTGCTAGTAATCAGGGGGCGGTCGGGGAGCTGTTTTTT
CSASNQGAVGELFF
>TRBV7-2|many|TRBJ2-5|TRBD1
TGTGCCAGCAGTTGGACAGGGAAAGAGACCCAGTACTTC
CASSWTGKETQYF
>TRBV29-1|many|TRBJ2-7|TRBD2
TGCAGCGTTGAAGCTAGCGGGAGCTCCTACGAGCAGTACTTC
CSVEASGSSYEQYF
>TRBV11-2|-|TRBJ2-7|-
TGTGCCAGCAGCCGGGGCCCGTCCCCCTACGAGCAGTACTTC
CASSRGPSPYEQYF
>TRBV5-1|few|TRBJ2-1|-
TGCGCCAGCAGCTTGTCTAACAATGAGCAGTTCTTC
CASSLSNNEQFF
>TRBV20-1|-|TRBJ2-2|TRBD2
TGCAGTGCTATTAGCGGGGCGACCAGGGAGCTGTTTTTT
CSAISGATRELFF
>TRBV9|-|TRBJ2-3|-
TGTGCCAGCAGCGTCGGGTATGTGGGCACAGATACGCAGTATTTT
CASSVGYVGTDTQYF
>TRBV7-2|few|TRBJ2-3|-
TGTGCCAGCAGCTGGGGCTCCGGAGATACGCAGTATTTT
CASSWGSGDTQYF
>TRBV7-9|few|TRBJ2-1|-
TGTGCCAGCAGCCTATCGGGTCTCGAGCAGTTCTTC
CASSLSGLEQFF
>TRBV6-5|-|TRBJ2-7|-
TGTGCCAGCAGTTACTCGACTGGGGGGTTCGAGCAGTACTTC
CASSYSTGGFEQYF
>TRBV15|few|TRBJ1-5|-
TGTGCCACCAGCAGAGTTTTACAGAGAAATCAGCCCCAGCATTTT
CATSRVLQRNQPQHF
>TRBV7-9|few|TRBJ1-1|-
TGTGCCAGCAGCTTAGACTCAGGCAGCGAAGCTTTCTTT
CASSLDSGSEAFF
>TRBV9|-|TRBJ1-2|-
TGTGCCAGCAGCCCCCAGGGAAGAGCTAACTATGGCTACACCTTC
CASSPQGRANYGYTF
>TRBV5-1|few|TRBJ2-3|-
TGCGCCAGCAGCTTGTGGGGCCGGGGTGCGGATACGCAGTATTTT
CASSLWGRGADTQYF
>TRBV7-8|few|TRBJ2-3|-
TGTGCCAGCAGCTCAGCGGAACTCACAGATACGCAGTATTTT
CASSSAELTDTQYF
>TRBV8-2|-|TRBJ2-1|-
TGTGCCATGGGCGTCCCATGGGATGAGCAGTTCTTC
CAMGVPWDEQFF
>TRBV3-1|few|TRBJ1-6|TRBD1
TGTGCCAGCAGCCGAGGGACAGTCAATTCACCCCTCCACTTT
CASSRGTVNSPLHF
>TRBV27|few|TRBJ2-7|-
TGTGCCAGCGGGATTACCTACGAGCAGTACTTC
CASGITYEQYF
>TRBV10-3|few|TRBJ1-2|TRBD1
TGTGCCATCAGCACCGACAGGGGAATCTATGGCTACACCTTC
CAISTDRGIYGYTF
>TRBV7-2|-|TRBJ1-2|TRBD1
TGTGCCAGCAGCCCAAGGACAGGGGGCGGGTATGGCTACACCTTC
CASSPRTGGGYGYTF
>TRBV20-1|-|TRBJ2-1|TRBD2
TGCAGTGCTTCAGAGAGCGGGACGGAGTCCTACAATGAGCAGTTCTTC
CSASESGTESYNEQFF
>TRBV11-2|few|TRBJ2-5|-
TGTGCCAGCACTAGTCGGAGGGGGGCAGGAGAGACCCAGTACTTC
CASTSRRGAGETQYF
>TRBV6-4|few|TRBJ1-1|-
TGTGCCAGCAGTCCTGTGGGGACGATGAACACTGAAGCTTTCTTT
CASSPVGTMNTEAFF
>TRBV11-2|-|TRBJ1-5|TRBD1
TGTGCCAGCAGCTTAACCCCGGGCCGACAGGGGTGGCAGCCCCAGCATTTT
CASSLTPGRQGWQPQHF
>TRBV7-2|few|TRBJ2-3|TRBD2
TGTGCCAGCAGCAACGGGGGCGGGAGGACAGATACGCAGTATTTT
CASSNGGGRTDTQYF
>TRBV7-2|few|TRBJ2-1|-
TGTGCCAGCAGCTTAGATGGCAGGGGCGGACTTGGTGAGCAGTTCTTC
CASSLDGRGGLGEQFF